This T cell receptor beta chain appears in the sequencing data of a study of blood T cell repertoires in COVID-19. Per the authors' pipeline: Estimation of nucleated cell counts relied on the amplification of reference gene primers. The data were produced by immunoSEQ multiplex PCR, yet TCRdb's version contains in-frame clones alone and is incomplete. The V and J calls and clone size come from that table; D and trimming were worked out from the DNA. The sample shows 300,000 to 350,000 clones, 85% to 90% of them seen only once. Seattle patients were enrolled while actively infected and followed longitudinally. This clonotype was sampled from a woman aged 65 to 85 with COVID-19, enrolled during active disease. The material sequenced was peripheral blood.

The chain's CDR3 is CASSPRGDQKTQYF. In DNA form, the CDR3 reads TGTGCCAGCAGCCCTCGGGGGGACCAGAAGACCCAGTACTTC. The V call is TRBV7-2, the J call TRBJ2-5; 7 nucleotides match TRBD2. Trimming took 5 bases from V and 6 from J; bases not matched to a gene: 9. Germline CDR1 SGHTA, CDR2 FQGNSA. This CDR3 spans 14 amino acids.